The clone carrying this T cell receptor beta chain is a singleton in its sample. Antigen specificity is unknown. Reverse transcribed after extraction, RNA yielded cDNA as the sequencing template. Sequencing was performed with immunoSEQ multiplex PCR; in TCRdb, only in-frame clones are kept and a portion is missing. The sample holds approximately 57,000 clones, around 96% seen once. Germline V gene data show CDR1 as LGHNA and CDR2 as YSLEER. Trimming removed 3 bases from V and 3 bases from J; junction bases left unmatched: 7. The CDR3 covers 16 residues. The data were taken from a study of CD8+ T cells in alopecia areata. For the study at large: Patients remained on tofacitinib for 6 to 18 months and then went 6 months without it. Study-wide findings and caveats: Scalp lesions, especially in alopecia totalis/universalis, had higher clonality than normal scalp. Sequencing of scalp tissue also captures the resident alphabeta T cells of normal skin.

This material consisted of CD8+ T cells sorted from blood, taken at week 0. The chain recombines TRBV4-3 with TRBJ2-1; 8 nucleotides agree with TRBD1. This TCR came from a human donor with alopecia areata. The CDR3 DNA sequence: TGCGCCAGCAGCCAGGGACAGGCGACGTTCTACAATGAGCAGTTCTTC. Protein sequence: CASSQGQATFYNEQFF.